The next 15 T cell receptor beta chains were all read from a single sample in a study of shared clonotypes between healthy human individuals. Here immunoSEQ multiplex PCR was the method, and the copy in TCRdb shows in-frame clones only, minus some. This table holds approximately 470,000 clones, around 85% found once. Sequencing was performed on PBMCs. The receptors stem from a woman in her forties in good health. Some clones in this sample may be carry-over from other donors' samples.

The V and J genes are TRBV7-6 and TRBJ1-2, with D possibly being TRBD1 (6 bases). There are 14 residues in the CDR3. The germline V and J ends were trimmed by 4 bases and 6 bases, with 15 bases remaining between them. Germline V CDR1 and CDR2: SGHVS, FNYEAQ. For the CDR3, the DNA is TGTGCCAGCAGCTCGGGGGGGACAAGCAATGGCTACACCTTC. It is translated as CASSSGGTSNGYTF. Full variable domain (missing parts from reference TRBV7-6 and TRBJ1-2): GAGVSQSPRYKVTKRGQDVALRCDPISGHVSLYWYRQALGQGPEFLTYFNYEAQQDKSGLPNDRFSAERPEGSISTLTIQRTEQRDSAMYRCASSSGGTSNGYTFGSGTRLTVV.

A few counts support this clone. The CDR3 DNA follows: TGTGCCAGCAGCCCGCGGGGGAACACTGAAGCTTTCTTT. This codes for CASSPRGNTEAFF. V gene TRBV11-2 combines with J gene TRBJ1-1, with D unclear. Germline V gene sequence: CDR1 SGHAT, CDR2 FQNNGV. The ends were cut back, 5 bases at V and 1 base at J, with 8 bases in the middle. The CDR3 is made up of 13 amino acids. Drawing the rest from reference TRBV11-2 and TRBJ1-1, the complete variable domain is EAGVAQSPRYKIIEKRQSVAFWCNPISGHATLYWYQQILGQGPKLLIQFQNNGVVDDSQLPKDRFSAERLKGVDSTLKIQPAKLEDSAVYLCASSPRGNTEAFFGQGTRLTVV.

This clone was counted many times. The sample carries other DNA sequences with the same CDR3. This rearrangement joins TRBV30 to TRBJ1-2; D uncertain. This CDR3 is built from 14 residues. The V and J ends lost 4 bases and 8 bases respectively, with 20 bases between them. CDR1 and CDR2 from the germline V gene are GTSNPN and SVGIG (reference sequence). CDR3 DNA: TGTGCCTGGAACGGCAAAGGTGGCGTAGGGGGCTACACCTTC. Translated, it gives CAWNGKGGVGGYTF.

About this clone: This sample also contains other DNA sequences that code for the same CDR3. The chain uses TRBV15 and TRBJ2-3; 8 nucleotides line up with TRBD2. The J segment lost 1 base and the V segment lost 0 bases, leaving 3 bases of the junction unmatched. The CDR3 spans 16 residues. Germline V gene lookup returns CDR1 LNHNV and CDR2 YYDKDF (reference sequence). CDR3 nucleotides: TGTGCCACCAGCAGAGATCGAGCGGGAGGCACAGATACGCAGTATTTT. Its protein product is CATSRDRAGGTDTQYF.

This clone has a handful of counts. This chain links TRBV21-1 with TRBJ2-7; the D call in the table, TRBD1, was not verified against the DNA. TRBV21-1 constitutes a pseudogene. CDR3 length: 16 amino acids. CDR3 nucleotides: TGTGCCAGCAGCAAAGGGGTGGACAGGAGCTCCTACGAGCAGTACTTC. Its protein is CASSKGVDRSSYEQYF.

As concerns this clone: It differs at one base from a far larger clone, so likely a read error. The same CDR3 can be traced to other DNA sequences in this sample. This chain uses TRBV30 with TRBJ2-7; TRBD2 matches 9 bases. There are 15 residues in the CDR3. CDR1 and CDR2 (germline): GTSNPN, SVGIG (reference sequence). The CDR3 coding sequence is TGCGCCTGGAGTGTACGGCGGGAGGGCTTCTACGAGCAGTACTTC. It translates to CAWSVRREGFYEQYF.

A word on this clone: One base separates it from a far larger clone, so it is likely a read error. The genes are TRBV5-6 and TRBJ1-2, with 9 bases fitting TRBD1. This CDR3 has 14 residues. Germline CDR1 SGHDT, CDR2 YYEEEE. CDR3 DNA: TGTGCCAGCAGCTTAGGGGACAGGGCCGGTGGCTACGCCTTC. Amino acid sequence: CASSLGDRAGGYAF. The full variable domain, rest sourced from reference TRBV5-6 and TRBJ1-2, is DAGVTQSPTHLIKTRGQQVTLRCSPKSGHDTVSWYQQALGQGPQFIFQYYEEEERQRGNFPDRFSGHQFPNYSSELNVNALLLGDSALYLCASSLGDRAGGYAFGSGTRLTVV.

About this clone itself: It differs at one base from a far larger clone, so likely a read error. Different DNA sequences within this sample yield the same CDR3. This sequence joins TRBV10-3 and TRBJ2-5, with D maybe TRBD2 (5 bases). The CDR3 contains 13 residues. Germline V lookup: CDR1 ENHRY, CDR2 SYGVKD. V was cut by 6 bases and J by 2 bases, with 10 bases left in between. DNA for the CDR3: TGTGCCATCAGCGGAGGTCTACAAGAGACCCAGTACTTC. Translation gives CAISGGLQETQYF.

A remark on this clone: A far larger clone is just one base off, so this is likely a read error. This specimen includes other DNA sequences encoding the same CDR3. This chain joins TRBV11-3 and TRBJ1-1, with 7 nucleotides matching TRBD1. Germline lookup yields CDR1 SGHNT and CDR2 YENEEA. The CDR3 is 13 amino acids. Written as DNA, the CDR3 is TGTGCCAGCAGCTTAGGACAGGGCACTGAAGCCTTCTTT. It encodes CASSLGQGTEAFF. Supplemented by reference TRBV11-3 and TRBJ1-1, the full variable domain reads EAGVVQSPRYKIIEKKQPVAFWCNPISGHNTLYWYLQNLGQGPELLIRYENEEAVDDSQLPKDRFSAERLKGVDSTLKIQPAELGDSAVYLCASSLGQGTEAFFGQGTRLTVV.

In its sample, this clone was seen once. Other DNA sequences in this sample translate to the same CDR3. CDR3 in DNA: TGTGCCAGCAGTTTCAAGAACACCGGGGAGCTGTTTTTT. It yields the protein CASSFKNTGELFF. This chain uses TRBV27 with TRBJ2-2; D gene uncertain. This CDR3 spans 13 amino acids. Between the trimmed V and J ends, which lost 3 bases and 1 base, there was a span of 3 bases. The germline V gene encodes CDR1 MNHEY and CDR2 SMNVEV (reference sequence).

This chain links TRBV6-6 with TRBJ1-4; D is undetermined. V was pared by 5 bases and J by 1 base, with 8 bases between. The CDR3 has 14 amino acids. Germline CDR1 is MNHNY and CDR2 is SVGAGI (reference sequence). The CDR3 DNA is TGTGCCAGCAGTGACGGATTAACTAATGAAAAACTGTTTTTT. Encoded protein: CASSDGLTNEKLFF.

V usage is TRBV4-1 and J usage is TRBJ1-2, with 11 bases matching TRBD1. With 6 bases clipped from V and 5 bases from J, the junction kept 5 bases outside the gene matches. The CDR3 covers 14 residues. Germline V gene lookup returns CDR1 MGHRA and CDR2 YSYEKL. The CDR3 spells CASSRDRGTYGYTF. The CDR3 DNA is TGCGCCAGCAGTCGGGACAGGGGGACATATGGCTACACCTTC.

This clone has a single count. The CDR3: CASSPSGTGSEKLFF. The CDR3 DNA reads TGTGCCAGCTCACCATCCGGGACAGGTAGTGAAAAACTGTTTTTT. V gene TRBV18 combines with J gene TRBJ1-4, with 8 bases lining up with TRBD1. V shed 2 bases, J shed 7 bases, and the junction held 6 bases outside the gene matches. Looked up from germline, CDR1 is KGHSH and CDR2 is LQKENI. The CDR3 is 15 amino acids.

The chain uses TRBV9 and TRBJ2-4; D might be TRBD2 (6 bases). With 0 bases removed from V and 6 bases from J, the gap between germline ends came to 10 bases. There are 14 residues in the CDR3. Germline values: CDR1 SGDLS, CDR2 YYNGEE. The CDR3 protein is CASSVAQGGNIQYF. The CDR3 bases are TGTGCCAGCAGCGTAGCCCAGGGAGGAAACATTCAGTACTTC.

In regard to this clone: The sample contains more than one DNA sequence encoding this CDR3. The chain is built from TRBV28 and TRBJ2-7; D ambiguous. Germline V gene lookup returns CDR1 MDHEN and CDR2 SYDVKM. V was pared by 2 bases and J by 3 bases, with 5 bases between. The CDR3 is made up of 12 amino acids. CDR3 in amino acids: CASSLQDYEQYF. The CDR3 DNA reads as TGTGCCAGCAGTTTACAAGACTACGAGCAGTACTTC.